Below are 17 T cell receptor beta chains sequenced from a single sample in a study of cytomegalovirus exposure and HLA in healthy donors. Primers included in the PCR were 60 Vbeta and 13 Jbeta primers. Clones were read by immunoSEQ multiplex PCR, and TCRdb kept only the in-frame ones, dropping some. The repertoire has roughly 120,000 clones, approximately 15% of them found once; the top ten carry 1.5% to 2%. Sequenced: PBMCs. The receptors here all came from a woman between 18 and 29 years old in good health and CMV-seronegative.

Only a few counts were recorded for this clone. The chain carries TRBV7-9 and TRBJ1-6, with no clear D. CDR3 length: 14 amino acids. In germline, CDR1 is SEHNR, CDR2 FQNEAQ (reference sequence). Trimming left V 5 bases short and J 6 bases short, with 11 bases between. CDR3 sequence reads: CASSLDTFNSPLHF. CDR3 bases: TGTGCCAGCAGCCTAGACACCTTTAATTCACCCCTCCACTTT.

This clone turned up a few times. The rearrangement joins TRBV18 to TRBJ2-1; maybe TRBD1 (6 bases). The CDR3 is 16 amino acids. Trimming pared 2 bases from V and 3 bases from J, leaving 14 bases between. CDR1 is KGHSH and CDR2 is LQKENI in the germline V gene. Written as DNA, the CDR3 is TGTGCCAGCTCACCAGACCCAGGGGTCCGCTACAATGAGCAGTTCTTC. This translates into CASSPDPGVRYNEQFF.

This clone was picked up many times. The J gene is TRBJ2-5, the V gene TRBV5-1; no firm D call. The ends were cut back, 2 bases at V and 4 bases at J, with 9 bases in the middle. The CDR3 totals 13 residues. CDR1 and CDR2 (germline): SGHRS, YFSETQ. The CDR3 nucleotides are TGCGCCAGCAGCTTCAGTGGTCGAGAGACCCAGTACTTC. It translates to CASSFSGRETQYF.

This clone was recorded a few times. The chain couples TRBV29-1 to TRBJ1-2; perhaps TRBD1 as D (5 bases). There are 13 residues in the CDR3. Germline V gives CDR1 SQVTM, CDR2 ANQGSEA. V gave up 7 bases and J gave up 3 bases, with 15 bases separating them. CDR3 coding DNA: TGCAGCGCCCCGGCTGGGGGGGACTATGGCTACACCTTC. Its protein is CSAPAGGDYGYTF. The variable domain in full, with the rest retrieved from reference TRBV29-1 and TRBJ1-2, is SAVISQKPSRDICQRGTSLTIQCQVDSQVTMMFWYRQQPGQSLTLIATANQGSEATYESGFVIDKFPISRPNLTFSTLTVSNMSPEDSSIYLCSAPAGGDYGYTFGSGTRLTVV.

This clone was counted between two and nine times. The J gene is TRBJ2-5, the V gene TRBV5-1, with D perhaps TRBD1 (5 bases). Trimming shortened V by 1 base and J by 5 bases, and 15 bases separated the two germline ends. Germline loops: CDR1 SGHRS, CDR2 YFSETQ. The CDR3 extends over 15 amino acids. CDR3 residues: CASSLLGANLETQYF. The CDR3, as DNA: TGCGCCAGCAGCTTGCTTGGGGCTAATTTGGAGACCCAGTACTTC. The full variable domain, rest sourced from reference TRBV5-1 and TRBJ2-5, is KAGVTQTPRYLIKTRGQQVTLSCSPISGHRSVSWYQQTPGQGLQFLFEYFSETQRNKGNFPGRFSGRQFSNSRSEMNVSTLELGDSALYLCASSLLGANLETQYFGPGTRLLVL.

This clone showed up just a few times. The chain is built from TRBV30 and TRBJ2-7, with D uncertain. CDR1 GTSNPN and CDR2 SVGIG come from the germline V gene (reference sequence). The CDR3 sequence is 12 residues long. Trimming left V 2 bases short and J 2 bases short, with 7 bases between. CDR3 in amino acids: CAWSLVAYEQYF. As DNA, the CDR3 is TGTGCCTGGAGTTTAGTGGCCTACGAGCAGTACTTC. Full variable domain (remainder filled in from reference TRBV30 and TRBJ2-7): SQTIHQWPATLVQPVGSPLSLECTVEGTSNPNLYWYRQAAGRGLQLLFYSVGIGQISSEVPQNLSASRPQDRQFILSSKKLLLSDSGFYLCAWSLVAYEQYFGPGTRLTVT.

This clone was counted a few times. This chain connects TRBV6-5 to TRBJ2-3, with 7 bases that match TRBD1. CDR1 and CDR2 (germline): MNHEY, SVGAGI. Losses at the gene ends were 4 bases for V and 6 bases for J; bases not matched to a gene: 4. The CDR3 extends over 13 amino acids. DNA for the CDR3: TGTGCCAGCAGTTCAACAGGGGACGATACGCAGTATTTT. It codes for CASSSTGDDTQYF.

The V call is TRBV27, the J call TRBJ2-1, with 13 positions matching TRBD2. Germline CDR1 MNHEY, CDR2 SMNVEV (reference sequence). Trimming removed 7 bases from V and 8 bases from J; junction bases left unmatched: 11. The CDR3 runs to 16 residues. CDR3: CASTLRGLAGWDEQFF. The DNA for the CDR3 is TGTGCCAGCACCCTTAGGGGACTAGCGGGGTGGGATGAGCAGTTCTTC.

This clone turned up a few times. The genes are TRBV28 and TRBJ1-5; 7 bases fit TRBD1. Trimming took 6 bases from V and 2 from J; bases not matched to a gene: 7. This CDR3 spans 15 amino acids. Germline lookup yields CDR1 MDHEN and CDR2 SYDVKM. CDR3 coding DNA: TGTGCCAGCAGGGACCAGGGGGTGGGCAATCAGCCCCAGCATTTT. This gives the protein CASRDQGVGNQPQHF.

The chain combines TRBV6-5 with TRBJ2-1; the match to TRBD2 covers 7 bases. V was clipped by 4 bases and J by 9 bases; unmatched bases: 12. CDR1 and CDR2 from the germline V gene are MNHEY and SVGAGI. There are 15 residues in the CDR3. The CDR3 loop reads CASSSGTNGWAEQFF. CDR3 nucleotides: TGTGCCAGCAGTTCCGGGACTAACGGCTGGGCTGAGCAGTTCTTC.

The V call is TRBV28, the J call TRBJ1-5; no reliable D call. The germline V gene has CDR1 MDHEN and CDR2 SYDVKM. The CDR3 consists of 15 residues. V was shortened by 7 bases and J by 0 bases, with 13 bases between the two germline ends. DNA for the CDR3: TGTGCCAGCAACTATATCAGTTCTAGCAATCAGCCCCAGCATTTT. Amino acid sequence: CASNYISSSNQPQHF.

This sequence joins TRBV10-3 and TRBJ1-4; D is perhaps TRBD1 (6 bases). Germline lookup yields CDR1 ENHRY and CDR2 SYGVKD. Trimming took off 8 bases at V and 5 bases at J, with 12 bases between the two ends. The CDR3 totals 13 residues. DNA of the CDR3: TGTGCCATCCAAGACAGGTTAAATGAAAAACTGTTTTTT. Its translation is CAIQDRLNEKLFF.

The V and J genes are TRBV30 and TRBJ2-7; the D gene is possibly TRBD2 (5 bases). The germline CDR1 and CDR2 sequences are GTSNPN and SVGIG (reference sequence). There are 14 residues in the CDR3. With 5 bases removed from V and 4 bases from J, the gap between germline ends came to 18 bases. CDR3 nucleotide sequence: TGTGCCTGGGCCCCACGGCAGCGGAGATACGAGCAGTACTTC. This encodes CAWAPRQRRYEQYF.

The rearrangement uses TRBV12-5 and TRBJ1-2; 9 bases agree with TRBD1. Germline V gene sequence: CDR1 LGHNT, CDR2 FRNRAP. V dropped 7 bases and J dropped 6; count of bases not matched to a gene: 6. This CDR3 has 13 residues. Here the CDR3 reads CASASGDRDGYTF. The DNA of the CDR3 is TGTGCTAGTGCTTCCGGGGACAGGGATGGCTACACCTTC.

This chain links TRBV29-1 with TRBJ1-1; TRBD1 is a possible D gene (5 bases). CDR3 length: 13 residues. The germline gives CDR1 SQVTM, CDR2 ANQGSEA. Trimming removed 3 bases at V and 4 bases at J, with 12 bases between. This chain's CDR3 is CSVDPTVTTEAFF. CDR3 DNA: TGCAGCGTTGATCCGACAGTTACCACTGAAGCTTTCTTT.

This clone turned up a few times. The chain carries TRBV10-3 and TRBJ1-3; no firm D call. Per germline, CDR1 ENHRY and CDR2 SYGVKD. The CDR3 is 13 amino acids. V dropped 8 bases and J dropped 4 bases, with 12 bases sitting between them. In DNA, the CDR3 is TGTGCCATCCTGCGGGGTTTCGGAAACACCATATATTTT. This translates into CAILRGFGNTIYF.

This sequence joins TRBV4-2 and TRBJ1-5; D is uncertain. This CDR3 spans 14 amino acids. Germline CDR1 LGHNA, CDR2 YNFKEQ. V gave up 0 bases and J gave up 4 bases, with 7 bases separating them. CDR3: CASSQEADNQPQHF. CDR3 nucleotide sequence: TGTGCCAGCAGCCAAGAGGCAGATAATCAGCCCCAGCATTTT.